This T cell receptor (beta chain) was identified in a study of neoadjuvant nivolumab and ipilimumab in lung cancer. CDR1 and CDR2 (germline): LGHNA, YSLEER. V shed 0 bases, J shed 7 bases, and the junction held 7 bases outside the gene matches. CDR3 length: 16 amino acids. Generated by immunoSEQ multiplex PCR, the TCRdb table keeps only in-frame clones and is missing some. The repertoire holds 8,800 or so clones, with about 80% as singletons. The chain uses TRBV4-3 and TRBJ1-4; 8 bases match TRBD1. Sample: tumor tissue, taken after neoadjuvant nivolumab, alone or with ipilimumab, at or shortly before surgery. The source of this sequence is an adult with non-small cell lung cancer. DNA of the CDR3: TGCGCCAGCAGCCAAGAGAAGGGGACAGGTGCTGAAAAACTGTTTTTT. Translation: CASSQEKGTGAEKLFF.